One and the same sample provided the 10 T cell receptor beta chains below, sequenced in a study of cytomegalovirus exposure and HLA in healthy donors. Vbeta (60) and Jbeta (13) primers were used in the PCR. TCRdb keeps only in-frame clones here, not all; method: immunoSEQ multiplex PCR. Of over 150,000 clones in the sample, approximately 80% are singletons; the top ten hold 4.8%. The sample consisted of PBMCs. Receptors originate from a man aged 18 to 30 in good health and CMV-seronegative.

This chain links TRBV5-6 with TRBJ2-1; maybe TRBD2 (6 bases). The CDR3 sequence is 15 residues long. The V end lost 8 bases, the J end lost 4 bases, and 19 bases lay between the germline ends. The germline V gene has CDR1 SGHDT and CDR2 YYEEEE. CDR3: CASLRGRSVYNEQFF. CDR3 nucleotides: TGTGCCAGTCTGAGAGGGAGGTCGGTATACAATGAGCAGTTCTTC.

This clone is a singleton in its sample. The chain recombines TRBV7-3 with TRBJ2-2; D is uncertain. The length of the CDR3 is 14 residues. The V end was cut by 5 bases, the J end by 2 bases, with 9 bases between. The germline V gene has CDR1 SGHTA and CDR2 FQGTGA. CDR3 amino acids: CASSKQSNTGELFF. In DNA, the CDR3 is TGTGCCAGCAGCAAACAAAGTAACACCGGGGAGCTGTTTTTT.

A few counts support this clone. This chain uses TRBV10-3 with TRBJ2-7; 7 nucleotides match TRBD1. Trimming at V came to 6 bases and at J to 2 bases, leaving 7 bases not matched to a gene. The length of the CDR3 is 14 residues. Per germline, CDR1 ENHRY and CDR2 SYGVKD. CDR3 bases: TGTGCCATCAGCTCGACAGGGACCACCTACGAGCAGTACTTC. Its protein product is CAISSTGTTYEQYF.

The chain has TRBV5-6 and TRBJ1-1; D perhaps matches TRBD1 (6 bases). The CDR3 extends over 15 amino acids. CDR1 is SGHDT, CDR2 YYEEEE, per germline. Trimming cost V 0 bases and J 0 bases, with 9 bases left between them. CDR3: CASSLGGHLNTEAFF. CDR3 in DNA: TGTGCCAGCAGCTTGGGGGGACACCTGAACACTGAAGCTTTCTTT.

The gene calls are TRBV29-1 and TRBJ2-3; 9 positions agree with TRBD2. This CDR3 has 14 amino acids. The junction had 7 bases not matched to a gene; V was cut back by 6 bases and J by 3 bases. The germline gives CDR1 SQVTM, CDR2 ANQGSEA. CDR3 loop: CSVRAGGVTDTQYF. The CDR3 bases are TGCAGCGTGAGGGCGGGGGGGGTTACAGATACGCAGTATTTT.

The chain is built from TRBV10-3 and TRBJ2-5, with no clear D. TRBJ2-7 matches the DNA end more closely, so the J call is doubtful. The germline gives CDR1 ENHRY, CDR2 SYGVKD. This CDR3 spans 14 amino acids. For the CDR3, the DNA is TGTGCCATCAGTGAAGGGCAGGACTCCTACGAGCAGTACTTC. Its protein product is CAISEGQDSYEQYF.

The chain couples TRBV7-8 to TRBJ2-2; 10 bases are a match to TRBD2. The junction had 4 bases not matched to a gene; V was cut back by 4 bases and J by 5 bases. The CDR3 consists of 15 residues. Germline values: CDR1 SGHVS, CDR2 FQNEAQ. DNA of the CDR3: TGTGCCAGCAGCTCCTGGACTAGCGGTACCGGGGAGCTGTTTTTT. It codes for CASSSWTSGTGELFF.

J is TRBJ2-2 and V is TRBV11-3; 8 bases fit TRBD1. With V trimmed by 2 bases and J by 4 bases, 9 bases remained unmatched. CDR3 length: 17 amino acids. Per the germline V gene, CDR1 is SGHNT and CDR2 is YENEEA. CDR3 nucleotides: TGTGCCAGCAGCTTATCGGGCAGGGGGCGTAGCACCGGGGAGCTGTTTTTT. Protein sequence: CASSLSGRGRSTGELFF.

The V gene is TRBV5-1, the J gene TRBJ2-5; 11 nucleotides agree with TRBD1. Germline-derived CDR1 and CDR2 are SGHRS and YFSETQ. V was clipped by 4 bases and J by 4 bases; unmatched bases: 3. This CDR3 is 14 amino acids long. CDR3 in amino acids: CASSLDRGRETQYF. CDR3 in DNA: TGCGCCAGCAGCCTGGACAGGGGGCGAGAGACCCAGTACTTC.

The chain recombines TRBV6-1 with TRBJ2-2; 13 bases agree with TRBD2. The CDR3 is 15 amino acids. In germline, CDR1 is MNHNS, CDR2 SASEGT. Trimming at V came to 4 bases and at J to 6 bases, leaving 2 bases not matched to a gene. The DNA for the CDR3 is TGTGCCAGCAGTGCCACTAGCGGGGGGGCCGGGGAGCTGTTTTTT. This translates into CASSATSGGAGELFF.